Reported below is one TCR beta chain. V was clipped by 6 bases and J by 4 bases; unmatched bases: 4. This CDR3 is built from 13 residues. In germline, CDR1 is MGHDK, CDR2 SYGVNS. The primer mix had 60 Vbeta and 13 Jbeta primers. Only in-frame clones appear in the TCRdb table, and some are missing; sequencing was by immunoSEQ multiplex PCR. The sample gives more than 85,000 clones, roughly 13% of which show up once; about 16% is in the top ten. This sample is drawn from a study of cytomegalovirus exposure and HLA in healthy donors. The TCR sequence derives from a man aged 35 to 55 in good health and CMV-seropositive. The specimen was PBMCs. The chain links TRBV25-1 to TRBJ1-2; 8 nucleotides line up with TRBD1. The CDR3 region is CASSQQGGYGYTF. DNA of the CDR3: TGTGCCAGCAGCCAACAGGGGGGCTATGGCTACACCTTC.